This paragraph reports one T cell receptor (beta chain). Other DNA sequences of this sample code for an identical CDR3. The CDR3 sequence is 11 residues long. Germline lookup yields CDR1 MNHEY and CDR2 SVGAGI. V lost 9 bases to trimming and J lost 8 bases; unmatched junction nucleotides: 6. The source of the sample is a study of blood T cell repertoires in COVID-19. On the study more broadly: Both acute and convalescent COVID-19 samples were obtained from the United States, Italy and Spain. Sources were T cells, B-cell-depleted T cells, or PBMCs; the material itself was cDNA or gDNA.

The data were produced by immunoSEQ multiplex PCR, yet TCRdb's version contains in-frame clones alone and is incomplete. This sample has about 200,000 clones, with over 80% found just once. The specimen sequenced was peripheral blood. J is TRBJ1-1 and V is TRBV6-5; 7 nucleotides line up with TRBD1. This receptor was taken from a man between 60 and 75 years old with COVID-19, enrolled during active disease. CDR3 protein: CARRLRGEAFF. CDR3 DNA: TGTGCCAGGCGCCTCAGGGGGGAAGCTTTCTTT.